This entry is about one T cell receptor beta chain. Its cognate antigen has yet to be identified. Read data end 3 residues before the CDR3 end; the end is taken from the germline J gene. These data come from a study of T cells in women clearing cervical HPV infection (dated by TCRdb to 2017 to 2018). Regarding the research as a whole: The cases were approximately 23 women with histologically confirmed HPV16-related CIN3 or worse, and 2 of those women had invasive cancers. The 20 to 30 controls were women who cleared a single incident HPV16 infection within 12 months without developing precancer or cancer. Case blood was taken at the visit when the lesion was first identified, whereas control blood was taken when infection was no longer detected. Among cases, blood sampling occurred a median of 149 days after lesion detection, with an interquartile range of roughly 90 to 230 days. Because only a few women had HLA typing data, the possibility that HLA type acted as a confounder could not be ruled out. The exploratory proof-of-principle case-control study was nested within the Guanacaste HPV Natural History Study in Costa Rica and compared TCR repertoires across cervical HPV16 outcomes. Cases and controls were matched on age within five years and on year of sample collection. Cases had a median age of 34 years and controls had a median age of 38, with no significant differences in baseline characteristics. The parent cohort enrolled 8,500 to 13,000 women aged 18 or older in Guanacaste, Costa Rica, during about 1993 to 1994 and followed them for approximately 7 years. Quality controls consisted of five blinded duplicates per group, for a total of roughly 60 samples made up of roughly 50 participants and about 10 replicates.

The immunoSEQ assay used multiplex PCR to amplify TCR beta CDR3 regions from an average of approximately 1,300 ng of genomic DNA per sample. Primer bias was corrected in the assay by using a complete synthetic TCR repertoire to establish an amplification baseline. The amplicons were sequenced using the Illumina platform. The study's processing was this. Sequences were error-corrected by clustering with frequency ratios and a modified nearest-neighbor algorithm and were then analyzed in the immunoSEQ Analyzer with IMGT gene definitions. At each rarefaction depth, TCR richness and evenness were averaged across 20 rarefaction repeats, and samples with fewer sequences than that depth were excluded. V, D and J gene relative abundances were compared between groups with Wilcoxon rank sum tests, applying FDR correction. For the blinded duplicates, the intraclass correlation was 95% to 96% for TCR richness and averaged about 76% across around 66 gene segments. In TCRdb, the immuneACCESS table is reduced to in-frame sequences with V and J assigned. These tables do not hold every clone; where another copy was compared, an unresolved V gene accounts for under half, and the others remain unexplained. That table furnishes V, J and clone size, whereas the DNA furnished D and trimming. The data table for this sample lists about 19,000 clones. Of the sample, 5.2% is held by the ten largest clones.

Study-wide findings and limitations: Random forest classifiers that combined richness and V gene abundances separated cases from controls with an estimated AUC of approximately 0.79. T-cell numbers per sample were unknown, so richness differences could reflect varying T-cell content rather than repertoire biology. The cross-sectional design could not show whether associations preceded infection or resulted from it; effector/memory subsets and HPV-specific T cells were not isolated. CIN3+ cases had significantly higher TCR repertoire richness than controls across sequencing depths, but evenness did not differ between the groups. Cases had lower TRBV6-7 relative abundance than controls (approximately 0.11% versus 0.16%; Bonferroni P = 0.0008).

Every participant had a single incident cervical HPV16 infection, and women with prevalent HPV16 infections were excluded. Cervical HPV DNA was detected by MY09/MY11 PCR and genotyped by dot-blot hybridization. About 14 mL of heparinized blood were centrifuged, and the buffy coat was split into aliquots, frozen at -30 degrees C, and then kept at -80 degrees C. QIAGEN kits were used to extract genomic DNA from buffy coat specimens. There are 13 amino acids in the CDR3, from cysteine to phenylalanine inclusive. Only the CDR3 bases that were read are kept: 30 of them, in frame from base 1. Trimming costs V 4 bases and J 2 bases, and their ends lie 8 bases apart. Looking up the germline V gene yields CDR1 MRHNA and CDR2 SNTAGT.

Input material: blood buffy coat. This receptor was identified in a woman between 18 and 70 years old with a cervical HPV16 infection that either progressed to CIN3+ or cleared (not recorded which). The receptor chain draws on TRBV6-4 and TRBJ1-1; the D gene identity is not certain. The CDR3 has the sequence CASSASANTEAFF. CDR3 bases read: TGTGCCAGCAGTGCCTCGGCAAACACTGAA.